The TCR beta chain described here comes from a study of T-cell memory formation after mild COVID-19. TCRdb re-called the 5' RACE reads through MiXCR, storing one row per CDR3 protein. The sample consists of about 320,000 distinct CDR3 sequences, approximately 15% of them appearing once. The study's findings and limits: Several responding clones turned up in pre-infection memory, indicating that cross-reactive memory may have taken part.

Remarks on this clonotype: The antigen is unknown.

The CDR3 is 18 amino acids. Germline CDR1 and CDR2: SGHAT and FQNNGV. V was pared by 0 bases and J by 3 bases, with 9 bases of the junction left unmatched. The TCR comes from a man younger than 35 who had mild COVID-19 (a few samples of this study predate the infection). Cell type and time point are not known. The chain couples TRBV11-2 to TRBJ2-3; TRBD2 matches 10 bases. The sequenced sample consisted of PBMCs or a T cell subset sorted from them (not recorded which). The CDR3 DNA follows: TGTGCCAGCAGCTTAGATCTCGGAGCGGGGGGGCTAACAGATACGCAGTATTTT. Its protein product is CASSLDLGAGGLTDTQYF. Based on the CDR3 plus reference TRBV11-2 and TRBJ2-3, the full variable domain is EAGVAQSPRYKIIEKRQSVAFWCNPISGHATLYWYQQILGQGPKLLIQFQNNGVVDDSQLPKDRFSAERLKGVDSTLKIQPAKLEDSAVYLCASSLDLGAGGLTDTQYFGPGTRLTVL.